These T cell receptor beta chains were read from a single sample in a study of metastatic and nonmetastatic thyroid tumors. TCRdb reanalyzed the PCR reads via MiXCR. The profile shows about 59,000 clones, under 20% of them singletons. Input material: blood. All receptors come from a male donor with papillary thyroid cancer or a benign thyroid nodule (not recorded which). Some clones in this sample may be carry-over from other donors' samples. CDR3s include the opening cysteine and the closing phenylalanine or tryptophan. A D gene is named only where the DNA matches it firmly.

d_call,j_call,v_call,cdr3_aa
TRBD2,TRBJ2-5,TRBV24-1,CATSERGGIQETQYF
NA,TRBJ2-4,TRBV28,CASIGEYKNIQYF
NA,TRBJ2-1,TRBV7-9,CASSRTPFYNEQFF
NA,TRBJ2-7,TRBV4-1,CASSRPGTLPYEQYF
NA,TRBJ2-5,TRBV4-1,CASSQGSHGMLETQYF
TRBD2,TRBJ2-3,TRBV27,CASSLLVAGAGTDTQYF
NA,TRBJ2-3,TRBV5-6,CASSLGGSAYTDTQYF
TRBD1,TRBJ1-6,TRBV27,CASSPQGSYNSPLHF
TRBD1,TRBJ2-3,TRBV6-1,CASTTSNDRGTDTQYF
TRBD2,TRBJ2-2,TRBV7-6,CASTGTSVGTGELLF
NA,TRBJ2-2,TRBV6-1,CASRRAELGPGELFF
TRBD2,TRBJ2-1,TRBV27,CASSLFGNAGLADNEQFF
NA,TRBJ1-2,TRBV9,CASSPSVGHGGYTF
NA,TRBJ2-2,TRBV7-3,CASILGTTGVELFF
TRBD1,TRBJ2-7,TRBV12-3/TRBV12-4,CASRNGRDRSAYEQYF
TRBD2,TRBJ2-2,TRBV12-3/TRBV12-4,CASSPASGRAAWELFF
TRBD2,TRBJ2-5,TRBV28,CASSPGLGQETQYF
NA,TRBJ1-1,TRBV28,CASSFRDTEAFF
NA,TRBJ2-2,TRBV28,CASSLFPTASNTGELFF
NA,TRBJ1-1,TRBV5-6,CASSRGGRTEAFF
NA,TRBJ2-3,TRBV6-4,CASSDSMGTGVVTQYF
NA,TRBJ2-6,TRBV20-1,CSARGGANVLTF
NA,TRBJ1-4,TRBV5-1,CASSPGPGMDEKLFF
TRBD2,TRBJ2-5,TRBV9,CASSQSGLVDTQYF
TRBD2,TRBJ2-3,TRBV7-3,CASSPRMTSGFTYTQYF
NA,TRBJ1-1,TRBV7-8,CASSPGGDKNTEAFF
TRBD1,TRBJ1-6,TRBV5-6,CASSKGDSPSSPLHF
NA,TRBJ2-7,TRBV4-1,CASSQGLVQSPYEQYF
TRBD1,TRBJ1-1,TRBV6-4,CASIDRATGGRTEAFF
TRBD1,TRBJ2-1,TRBV9,CASSLGTGMVLEQFF
NA,TRBJ1-2,TRBV2,CASMPPGYTF
TRBD2,TRBJ2-2,TRBV13,CASRGSGRTGAGELFF
NA,TRBJ2-7,TRBV11-2,CASSLDYGHPLEAEQYF
NA,TRBJ2-5,TRBV12-3/TRBV12-4,CASSFGGGQETQYF
NA,TRBJ1-3,TRBV7-9,CASSLNVNTIYF
NA,TRBJ2-1,TRBV4-2,CASSQVSNEQFF
TRBD1,TRBJ1-1,TRBV6-1,CASSQDRAQTEAFF
TRBD1,TRBJ1-1,TRBV6-1,CASRYTGAGTEAFF
NA,TRBJ2-1,TRBV12-3/TRBV12-4,CASSLMGGGSYNEQFF
NA,TRBJ2-2,TRBV3-1,CASSQETEPNTGELFF
TRBD2,TRBJ2-2,TRBV7-8,CASSPRTRANTGELFF